This T cell receptor beta chain stems from a study of T cells in Graves' hyperthyroidism and ophthalmopathy. This CDR3 contains 13 residues. Trimming left V 6 bases short and J 2 bases short, with 10 bases between. Germline lookup yields CDR1 KGHSH and CDR2 LQKENI. Regarding the study as a whole: Researchers found most expanded thyroid clonotypes above 0.001 in blood as well.

This clonotype was recorded many times. What it recognizes is unknown. Amplified TCR beta CDR3 regions derived from RNA transcripts. First-round RT-PCR with HTBI primers amplified the TCR CDR3 region. TCRdb passed the multiplex PCR reads through MiXCR, listing each CDR3 protein once. There are approximately 400,000 distinct CDR3 sequences in the sample; 15% to 18% occur only once, and about 30% lies in the top ten. The study excluded patients with uncontrolled infection, other autoimmune disease, pregnancy or lactation. Sequences were obtained from blood. The rearrangement uses TRBV18 and TRBJ2-5; D is uncertain. This sequence originates from a woman aged 18-30 years with Graves' hyperthyroidism that later progressed to Graves' ophthalmopathy. The CDR3 DNA reads TGTGCCAGCTCTTTAGGCATTCAAGAGACCCAGTACTTC. It codes for CASSLGIQETQYF.